A selection of T cell receptor beta chains follows, all from one sample in a study of low-dose radiotherapy and immunotherapy resistance in tumors. Each CDR3 protein gets one entry after TCRdb re-called the reads with MiXCR. The sample has some 52,000 distinct CDR3 sequences, around 35% seen once. Here the sequenced sample was PBMCs, taken after low-dose radiotherapy plus immunotherapy. These receptors originate from a male donor with rectosigmoid adenocarcinoma. Each CDR3 is given with its conserved first and last residue. A D gene is named only where the DNA matches it firmly. Size is omitted from some rows. Given values are once, few, many or a class for expanded clones.

TRBJ1-1 | TRBV24-1 | . | few | CATRGEGRNTEAFF | TGTGCCACCAGGGGGGAGGGGAGGAACACTGAAGCTTTCTTT
TRBJ2-7 | TRBV7-6 | TRBD2 | many | CASSLLAGDYEQYF | TGTGCCAGCAGCTTATTAGCGGGGGACTACGAGCAGTACTTC
TRBJ2-3 | TRBV13 | . | many | CASSLGGLNTDTQYF | TGTGCCAGCAGCTTAGGGGGACTCAACACAGATACGCAGTATTTT
TRBJ2-1 | TRBV6-1 | . | medium-sized | CASSEATVEQFF | TGTGCCAGCAGTGAAGCTACGGTTGAGCAGTTCTTC
TRBJ2-1 | TRBV4-1 | . | many | CASSQRGRSEGFNEQFF | TGCGCCAGCAGCCAGAGGGGACGGTCTGAGGGCTTCAATGAGCAGTTCTTC
TRBJ2-1 | TRBV4-2 | TRBD2 | many | CASSQDRRGGDNEQFF | TGTGCCAGCAGCCAAGATCGCCGCGGGGGTGACAATGAGCAGTTCTTC
TRBJ2-7 | TRBV7-2 | TRBD2 | many | CASSPSGLAAYEQYF | TGTGCCAGCAGCCCGAGCGGACTAGCGGCTTACGAGCAGTACTTC
TRBJ2-1 | TRBV24-1 | TRBD1 | . | CATSEPGQGNEQFF | TGTGCCACCAGTGAGCCGGGACAGGGTAATGAGCAGTTCTTC
TRBJ2-7 | TRBV12-3/TRBV12-4 | . | . | CASSLGSSYEQYF | TGTGCCAGCAGTTTAGGCAGCTCCTACGAGCAGTACTTC
TRBJ2-7 | TRBV28 | TRBD1 | many | CASKGAYGRNEQYF | TGTGCCAGTAAGGGGGCGTATGGTCGGAACGAGCAGTACTTC
TRBJ2-5 | TRBV19 | . | . | CASSWTGRGTQETQYF | TGTGCCAGTAGTTGGACGGGAAGGGGAACCCAAGAGACCCAGTACTTC
TRBJ2-3 | TRBV5-1 | . | many | CASSLVSGYGDTQYF | TGCGCCAGCAGCTTGGTATCCGGGTATGGAGATACGCAGTATTTT
TRBJ2-3 | TRBV3-1 | TRBD1 | many | CASSPRDRGATDTQYF | TGTGCCAGCAGCCCTCGGGACAGGGGAGCCACAGATACGCAGTATTTT
TRBJ2-3 | TRBV10-1 | . | many | CASSEGELASTDTQYF | TGCGCCAGCAGTGAGGGGGAACTTGCTAGCACAGATACGCAGTATTTT
TRBJ2-5 | TRBV6-2/TRBV6-3 | TRBD2 | . | CASSYGGAGGQETQYF | TGTGCCAGCAGTTACGGAGGAGCGGGGGGCCAAGAGACCCAGTACTTC
TRBJ2-7 | TRBV28 | . | few | CASRSSGAGAYEQYF | TGTGCCAGCAGATCCTCGGGGGCGGGGGCCTACGAGCAGTACTTC
TRBJ2-1 | TRBV18 | . | . | CASSPAPGNEQFF | TGTGCCAGCTCACCAGCGCCGGGCAATGAGCAGTTCTTC
TRBJ1-1 | TRBV9 | . | . | CASSARSDLGTEAFF | TGTGCCAGCAGCGCAAGATCGGACCTAGGGACTGAAGCTTTCTTT
TRBJ1-2 | TRBV29-1 | . | many | CSGKQGSGYTF | TGCAGCGGAAAACAGGGTTCAGGCTACACCTTC
TRBJ2-7 | TRBV7-2 | . | many | CASSFGDTHSYEQYF | TGTGCCAGCAGCTTCGGGGACACTCACTCCTACGAGCAGTACTTC
TRBJ2-3 | TRBV6-2/TRBV6-3 | TRBD1 | . | CASSGPHRAGTGPTDTQYF | TGTGCCAGCAGTGGCCCGCACCGTGCCGGGACAGGGCCCACAGATACGCAGTATTTT
TRBJ1-5 | TRBV12-3/TRBV12-4 | TRBD1 | once | CASSMGQGNNQPQHF | TGTGCCAGCAGCATGGGACAGGGGAACAATCAGCCCCAGCATTTT
TRBJ2-7 | TRBV7-2 | TRBD2 | many | CASSLSGGAYEQYF | TGTGCCAGCAGCTTATCCGGGGGGGCCTACGAGCAGTACTTC
TRBJ1-6 | TRBV19 | . | many | CASRSDGPYNSPLHF | TGTGCCAGCCGGTCTGACGGGCCGTATAATTCACCCCTCCACTTT
TRBJ2-3 | TRBV11-2 | . | many | CASSLGPLWRGPSIGPDTQYF | TGTGCCAGCAGCTTAGGACCCCTCTGGCGGGGGCCTTCTATTGGACCAGATACGCAGTATTTT
TRBJ1-2 | TRBV5-5 | . | . | CASSWPGQGTDEQFFGPGTLGYTF | .